These 20 T cell receptor beta chains were all obtained from the same sample, sequenced in a study of OX40 agonist ivuxolimab in advanced cancers. The library was built by means of the immunoSEQ multiplex PCR assay. Held by TCRdb, this immuneACCESS table contains in-frame sequences only and omits some clones. Under half of the omission traces to an unresolved V gene where checked; the cause of the rest is unknown. This sample holds over 20,000 clones; roughly 73% were observed only once. The ten largest clones add up to 20% to 30% of the sample. This sample comprised CD4+ or CD8+ T cells sorted from blood, obtained in a trial of the OX40 agonist ivuxolimab. These receptors came from an adult with an advanced solid tumor such as melanoma, head and neck, liver or kidney cancer.

CDR3 coding DNA: TGTGCCAGCAGCTTGTCTCGGGGCCTGAGCTCCTACAATGAGCAGTTCTTC. Protein product: CASSLSRGLSSYNEQFF. The chain is built from TRBV13 and TRBJ2-1; D might be TRBD1 or TRBD2, each matching 5 bases. The CDR3 is 17 amino acids. Germline CDR1 and CDR2: PRHDT and FYEKMQ (reference sequence). Between the trimmed V and J ends, which lost 3 bases and 0 bases, there was a span of 15 bases.

This clone was recorded a few times. This chain joins TRBV9 and TRBJ2-7; 11 bases map to TRBD2. Looked up from germline, CDR1 is SGDLS and CDR2 is YYNGEE. Trimming took 4 bases from V and 5 from J; bases not matched to a gene: 11. This CDR3 region has 16 residues. The CDR3 is CASSPRETSGNNEQYF. Here the CDR3 DNA reads TGTGCCAGCAGCCCACGAGAGACTAGCGGGAATAACGAGCAGTACTTC.

CDR3 sequence reads: CASSEGPLGNTIYF. For the CDR3, the DNA is TGTGCCAGCAGTGAAGGACCGTTAGGAAACACCATATATTTT. This rearrangement joins TRBV6-1 to TRBJ1-3; no firm D call. CDR1 and CDR2 from the germline V gene are MNHNS and SASEGT. Trimming pared 1 base from V and 4 bases from J, leaving 8 bases between. There are 14 residues in the CDR3.

This clone has a single count. The chain recombines TRBV9 with TRBJ2-7; perhaps D is TRBD1 or TRBD2 (6 bases each). The CDR3 runs to 17 residues. The germline V gene encodes CDR1 SGDLS and CDR2 YYNGEE. Trimming stripped 4 bases from V and 0 bases from J, with 20 bases between. The CDR3 sequence: CASSPGASHSFSYEQYF. CDR3 coding DNA: TGTGCCAGCAGCCCGGGGGCTTCTCACTCCTTCTCCTACGAGCAGTACTTC.

This chain connects TRBV7-9 to TRBJ2-7; 9 bases agree with TRBD2. Germline V lookup: CDR1 SEHNR, CDR2 FQNEAQ (reference sequence). The CDR3 extends over 15 amino acids. Unmatched junction bases numbered 7, after V lost 4 bases and J lost 3 bases. CDR3 in amino acids: CASSSEREDLYEQYF. The CDR3, as DNA: TGTGCCAGCAGCTCGGAGCGGGAGGATCTCTACGAGCAGTACTTC.

The V call is TRBV19, the J call TRBJ1-4; 9 nucleotides line up with TRBD1. Germline CDR1 reads LNHDA; CDR2 reads SQIVND (reference sequence). The V and J ends lost 5 bases and 11 bases, in that order; junction bases with no gene match: 6. The CDR3 spans 13 residues. The CDR3 bases are TGTGCCAGTAGTTGGGGACAGGGCGGTAAACTGTTTTTT. Amino acid sequence: CASSWGQGGKLFF.

The chain carries TRBV29-1 and TRBJ2-2, with D possibly matching TRBD1 (6 bases). The CDR3 runs to 14 residues. The ends were cut back, 8 bases at V and 3 bases at J, with 16 bases in the middle. Germline V CDR1 and CDR2: SQVTM, ANQGSEA. CDR3 nucleotides: TGCAGCATCCAACAACAGGGCGACACCGGGGAGCTGTTTTTT. Its protein is CSIQQQGDTGELFF.

The rearrangement uses TRBV28 and TRBJ2-3; possibly TRBD1 for D (5 bases). CDR1 is MDHEN, CDR2 SYDVKM, per germline. The CDR3 consists of 15 residues. V lost 7 bases and J 0 bases, leaving 14 bases between the germline ends. CDR3: CASIRTRASTDTQYF. As DNA, the CDR3 is TGTGCCAGCATCCGGACAAGGGCGAGCACAGATACGCAGTATTTT.

V gene TRBV14 combines with J gene TRBJ2-5; D gene uncertain. Germline V CDR1 and CDR2: SGHDN, FVKESK. Trimming removed 0 bases at V and 4 bases at J, with 15 bases between. There are 16 residues in the CDR3. The CDR3 reads CASSQEYSRRTETQYF. CDR3 in DNA: TGTGCCAGCAGCCAAGAATACAGCCGGAGAACAGAGACCCAGTACTTC. Supplemented by reference TRBV14 and TRBJ2-5, the full variable domain reads EAGVTQFPSHSVIEKGQTVTLRCDPISGHDNLYWYRRVMGKEIKFLLHFVKESKQDESGMPNNRFLAERTGGTYSTLKVQPAELEDSGVYFCASSQEYSRRTETQYFGPGTRLLVL.

This chain connects TRBV28 to TRBJ1-2; D unresolved. This CDR3 has 16 amino acids. Trimming cost V 5 bases and J 3 bases, with 19 bases left between them. CDR1 and CDR2 from the germline V gene are MDHEN and SYDVKM. The DNA for the CDR3 is TGTGCCAGCAGTCGACCCGGGGTAGGGCGTTACTATGGCTACACCTTC. Its protein is CASSRPGVGRYYGYTF.

This CDR3 is CASSIQGTAFF. CDR3 coding DNA: TGTGCCAGCAGCATACAGGGAACCGCTTTCTTT. The chain carries TRBV7-6 and TRBJ1-1; tentatively, D is TRBD1 (6 bases). This CDR3 spans 11 amino acids. CDR1 SGHVS and CDR2 FNYEAQ come from the germline V gene. V lost 5 bases and J 11 bases, leaving 12 bases between the germline ends.

V gene TRBV7-6 combines with J gene TRBJ2-2; D is unresolved. Germline CDR1 reads SGHVS; CDR2 reads FNYEAQ. This CDR3 spans 15 amino acids. The V gene lost 1 base and the J gene lost 4 bases, with 10 bases spanning the gap. The CDR3 sequence: CASSLVAGRTGELFF. The DNA of the CDR3 is TGTGCCAGCAGCTTAGTGGCAGGACGCACCGGGGAGCTGTTTTTT.

The chain uses TRBV29-1 and TRBJ1-4; 8 bases line up with TRBD1. The CDR3 loop spans 15 amino acids. Germline V gene data show CDR1 as SQVTM and CDR2 as ANQGSEA. The ends lost 3 bases at V and 4 bases at J; junction bases unmatched: 7. DNA of the CDR3: TGCAGCGTTGACAGGGGGCGCGGGGATAATGAAAAACTGTTTTTT. It encodes CSVDRGRGDNEKLFF. The complete variable domain, with remaining parts taken from reference TRBV29-1 and TRBJ1-4, reads SAVISQKPSRDICQRGTSLTIQCQVDSQVTMMFWYRQQPGQSLTLIATANQGSEATYESGFVIDKFPISRPNLTFSTLTVSNMSPEDSSIYLCSVDRGRGDNEKLFFGSGTQLSVL.

This sequence joins TRBV7-2 and TRBJ2-7, with D perhaps matching TRBD1 (7 bases). Germline V lookup: CDR1 SGHTA, CDR2 FQGNSA. V lost 1 base to trimming and J lost 1 base, with 11 bases between them. The CDR3 runs to 15 residues. The chain's CDR3 is CASSLVQGGSYEQYF. The CDR3 nucleotides read TGTGCCAGCAGCTTAGTCCAGGGGGGTTCCTACGAGCAGTACTTC.

This chain uses TRBV4-1 with TRBJ2-7, with 14 positions matching TRBD2. V lost 3 bases, J lost 6 bases, and 4 bases stayed unmatched. Germline CDR1 MGHRA, CDR2 YSYEKL. The CDR3 covers 15 residues. The CDR3 reads CASSQGLAGVREQYF. CDR3 sequence (DNA): TGCGCCAGCAGCCAGGGACTAGCGGGAGTTCGCGAGCAGTACTTC.

This sequence joins TRBV21-1 and TRBJ2-1; TRBD2 was called by the table and not checked on the DNA. TRBV21-1 is flagged as a pseudogene. This CDR3 contains 18 residues. The CDR3 region is CASSKACEREPVVPEQFF. The CDR3 coding sequence is TGTGCCAGCAGCAAAGCTTGCGAGCGGGAACCGGTGGTTCCTGAGCAGTTCTTC.

V gene TRBV11-2 combines with J gene TRBJ2-1; no firm D call. The V end lost 4 bases, the J end lost 1 base, and 14 bases lay between the germline ends. The CDR3 covers 16 residues. From germline, CDR1 is SGHAT and CDR2 FQNNGV. The CDR3, as DNA: TGTGCCAGCAGCTCATATCCCTACGGTTCCTACAATGAGCAGTTCTTC. Translation gives CASSSYPYGSYNEQFF.

This clone was seen only a few times. CDR3 bases: TGTGCCAGCAGCTTAGGCGGGGGGGGACTAGTCAATGAGCAGTTCTTC. This sequence encodes CASSLGGGGLVNEQFF. The chain couples TRBV9 to TRBJ2-1, with 9 bases that match TRBD2. The germline V gene encodes CDR1 SGDLS and CDR2 YYNGEE. This CDR3 is 16 amino acids long. Trimming cost V 4 bases and J 6 bases; bases outside gene matches: 11.

The chain is built from TRBV13 and TRBJ2-1; a weak D match, TRBD1 (6 bases). Trimming removed 4 bases at V and 1 base at J, with 14 bases between. The germline CDR1 and CDR2 sequences are PRHDT and FYEKMQ (reference sequence). This CDR3 comprises 16 residues. The CDR3, as DNA: TGTGCCAGCAGCTCCTTAGACAGGAGTTCCTACAATGAGCAGTTCTTC. Translating gives CASSSLDRSSYNEQFF.

This rearrangement joins TRBV4-1 to TRBJ1-1, with a tentative D call TRBD1 (6 bases). CDR3 length: 15 residues. CDR1 and CDR2 (germline): MGHRA, YSYEKL. The V and J ends lost 1 base and 2 bases respectively, with 11 bases between them. The CDR3 coding sequence is TGCGCCAGCAGCCAAGCTCGGACAGATAACACTGAAGCTTTCTTT. Protein product: CASSQARTDNTEAFF.